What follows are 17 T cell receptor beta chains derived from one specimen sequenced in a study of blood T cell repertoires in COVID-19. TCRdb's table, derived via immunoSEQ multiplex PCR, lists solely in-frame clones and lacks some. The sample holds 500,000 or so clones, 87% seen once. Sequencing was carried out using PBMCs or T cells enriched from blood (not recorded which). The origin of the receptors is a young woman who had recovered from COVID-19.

The DNA for the CDR3 is TGCAGCGTTGTAAAAGAGACCCAGTACTTC. Amino acids: CSVVKETQYF. This sequence joins TRBV29-1 and TRBJ2-5, with D uncertain. CDR3 length: 10 amino acids. With 4 bases removed from V and 3 bases from J, the gap between germline ends came to 3 bases. CDR1 is SQVTM, CDR2 ANQGSEA, per germline.

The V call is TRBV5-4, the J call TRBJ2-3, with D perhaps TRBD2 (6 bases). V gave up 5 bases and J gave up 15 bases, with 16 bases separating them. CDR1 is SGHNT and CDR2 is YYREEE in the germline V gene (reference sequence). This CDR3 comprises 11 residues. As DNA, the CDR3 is TGTGCCAGCAGTGAGGCGGGACTCCTATATTTT. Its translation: CASSEAGLLYF.

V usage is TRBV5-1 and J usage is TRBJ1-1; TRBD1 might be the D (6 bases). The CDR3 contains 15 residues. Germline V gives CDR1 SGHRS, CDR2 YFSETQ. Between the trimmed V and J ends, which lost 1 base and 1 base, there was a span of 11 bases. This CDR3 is CASSLIGQRNTEAFF. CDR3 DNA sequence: TGCGCCAGCAGCTTGATTGGACAGAGGAACACTGAAGCTTTCTTT.

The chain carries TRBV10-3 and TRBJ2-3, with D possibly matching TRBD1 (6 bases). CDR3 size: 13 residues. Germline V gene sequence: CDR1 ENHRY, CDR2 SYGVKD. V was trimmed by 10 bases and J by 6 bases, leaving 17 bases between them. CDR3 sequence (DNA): TGTGCCAGCGGAGCCTTTAGGGGGGATACGCAGTATTTT. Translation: CASGAFRGDTQYF.

The CDR3 spells CATSSGMGTDTQYF. The CDR3, as DNA: TGTGCCACCAGTAGCGGGATGGGCACAGATACGCAGTATTTT. V usage is TRBV24-1 and J usage is TRBJ2-3, with 7 bases lining up with TRBD2. Trimming at V came to 6 bases and at J to 1 base, leaving 3 bases not matched to a gene. The germline V gene has CDR1 KGHDR and CDR2 SFDVKD. The CDR3 runs to 14 residues.

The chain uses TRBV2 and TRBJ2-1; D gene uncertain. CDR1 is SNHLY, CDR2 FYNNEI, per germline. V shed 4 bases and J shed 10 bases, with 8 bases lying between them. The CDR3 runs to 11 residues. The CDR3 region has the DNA TGTGCCAGCAGTGTTGCTCGGGAGCAGTTCTTC. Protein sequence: CASSVAREQFF.

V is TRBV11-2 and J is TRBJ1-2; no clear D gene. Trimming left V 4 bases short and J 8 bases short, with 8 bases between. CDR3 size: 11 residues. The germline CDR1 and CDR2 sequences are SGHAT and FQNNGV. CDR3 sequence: CASSSGGGYTF. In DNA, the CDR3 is TGTGCCAGCAGCTCCGGAGGAGGCTACACCTTC.

The CDR3 loop is CASSAPGQGSSTRSEKLFF. CDR3 nucleotides: TGTGCCAGCAGCGCCCCGGGACAGGGAAGTTCGACCAGGAGTGAAAAACTGTTTTTT. This chain joins TRBV2 and TRBJ1-4, with TRBD1 matching 9 bases. The CDR3 has 19 amino acids. CDR1 and CDR2 (germline): SNHLY, FYNNEI. V lost 6 bases, J lost 7 bases, and 21 bases stayed unmatched.

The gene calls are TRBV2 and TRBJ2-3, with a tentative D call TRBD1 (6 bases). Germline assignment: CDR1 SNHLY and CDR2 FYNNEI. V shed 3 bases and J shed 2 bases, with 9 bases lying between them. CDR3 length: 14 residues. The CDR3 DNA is TGTGCCAGCAGTGACCGGACAGACACAGATACGCAGTATTTT. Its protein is CASSDRTDTDTQYF.

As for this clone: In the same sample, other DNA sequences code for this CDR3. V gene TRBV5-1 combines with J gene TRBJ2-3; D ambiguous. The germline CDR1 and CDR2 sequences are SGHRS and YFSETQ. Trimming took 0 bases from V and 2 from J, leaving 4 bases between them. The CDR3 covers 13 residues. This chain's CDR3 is CASSLGATDTQYF. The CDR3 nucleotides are TGCGCCAGCAGCTTGGGAGCCACAGATACGCAGTATTTT.

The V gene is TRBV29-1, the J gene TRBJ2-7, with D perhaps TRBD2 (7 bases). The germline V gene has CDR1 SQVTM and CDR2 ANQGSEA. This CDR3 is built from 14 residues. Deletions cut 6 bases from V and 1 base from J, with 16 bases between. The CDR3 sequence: CSVLLGRGSYEQYF. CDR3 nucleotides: TGCAGCGTCCTCTTGGGGAGGGGGTCCTACGAGCAGTACTTC.

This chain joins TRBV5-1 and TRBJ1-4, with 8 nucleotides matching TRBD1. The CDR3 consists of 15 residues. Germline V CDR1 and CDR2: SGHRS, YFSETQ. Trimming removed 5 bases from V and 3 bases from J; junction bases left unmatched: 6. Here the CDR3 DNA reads TGCGCCAGCAGGGGACAGGCCGCCCCTAATGAAAAACTGTTTTTT. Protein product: CASRGQAAPNEKLFF.

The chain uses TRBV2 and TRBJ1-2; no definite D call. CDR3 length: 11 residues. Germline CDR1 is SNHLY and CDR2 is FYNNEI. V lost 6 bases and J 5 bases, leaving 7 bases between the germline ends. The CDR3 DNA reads TGTGCCAGCAGGGAACAGTATGGCTACACCTTC. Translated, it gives CASREQYGYTF.

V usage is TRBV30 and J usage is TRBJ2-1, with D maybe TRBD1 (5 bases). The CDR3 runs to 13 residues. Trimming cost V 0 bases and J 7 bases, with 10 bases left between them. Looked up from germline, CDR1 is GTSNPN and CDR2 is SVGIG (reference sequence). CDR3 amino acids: CAWSVSRVNEQFF. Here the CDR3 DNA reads TGTGCCTGGAGTGTAAGCAGGGTTAATGAGCAGTTCTTC.

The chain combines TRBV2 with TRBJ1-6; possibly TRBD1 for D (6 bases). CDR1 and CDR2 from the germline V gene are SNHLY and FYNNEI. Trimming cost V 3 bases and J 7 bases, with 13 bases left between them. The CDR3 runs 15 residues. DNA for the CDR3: TGTGCCAGCAGTGATCAGGGGATTAAGAATTCACCCCTCCACTTT. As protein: CASSDQGIKNSPLHF.

CDR3 nucleotides: TGTGCCAGTAGGGACAGGGGGAGTTATGGCTACACCTTC. Protein sequence: CASRDRGSYGYTF. The chain uses TRBV19 and TRBJ1-2; TRBD1 matches at 10 bases. Germline V gene sequence: CDR1 LNHDA, CDR2 SQIVND (reference sequence). CDR3 length: 13 residues. Unmatched junction bases numbered 3, after V lost 6 bases and J lost 5 bases.

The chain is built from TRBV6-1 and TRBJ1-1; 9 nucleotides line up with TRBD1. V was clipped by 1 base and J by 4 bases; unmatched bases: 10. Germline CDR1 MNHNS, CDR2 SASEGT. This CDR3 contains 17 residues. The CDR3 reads CASSEVVYGTGFTEAFF. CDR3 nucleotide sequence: TGTGCCAGCAGTGAAGTTGTTTACGGGACAGGGTTCACTGAAGCTTTCTTT.